This T cell receptor (beta chain) was documented in a study of human T cells and chemical hapten exposure. A single record per CDR3 protein comes from TCRdb applying MiXCR to the RACE reads. The repertoire consists of 110,000 to 150,000 distinct CDR3 sequences, with 10% to 15% occurring once and the leading ten covering around 1.4%. CDR1 is GTSNPN and CDR2 is SVGIG in the germline V gene (reference sequence). This CDR3 has 14 residues. Details on this clonotype: A junction end diverges from the germline sequence, so it may reflect a read error.

Described time point: patch test 2, 6 weeks after DPC sensitization. The treatment: therapeutic diphenylcyclopropenone sensitization with weekly scalp DPC. The source of this sequence is a woman in her forties or fifties with alopecia areata. Some clones in this sample may be carry-over from other donors' samples. The chain has TRBV30 and TRBJ1-1; D ambiguous. The source material was whole blood, sampled in connection with sensitization to the hapten diphenylcyclopropenone (DPC). CDR3 DNA sequence: TGTGCCCGGAGGAACGTACAGCGGGACACTGAAGCTTTCTTT. Amino acids: CARRNVQRDTEAFF.